This T cell receptor beta chain was obtained from a study of blood T cell repertoires in COVID-19. Whole-study context: Material from acute and convalescent COVID-19 was sourced from the United States, Italy and Spain.

The protocol was immunoSEQ multiplex PCR, while the TCRdb copy is restricted to in-frame clones and leaves out a portion. The data contain some 320,000 clones, 85% to 90% of them singletons. As to this clone: Other DNA sequences in the sample encode the same CDR3.

V was clipped by 3 bases and J by 2 bases; unmatched bases: 2. The CDR3 loop spans 14 amino acids. In germline, CDR1 is SGHRS, CDR2 YFSETQ. This TCR was recovered from a woman between 25 and 40 years old with COVID-19, enrolled during active disease. What was sequenced was peripheral blood. The chain links TRBV5-1 to TRBJ1-2, with TRBD1 matching over 9 bases. CDR3 nucleotide sequence: TGCGCCAGCAGCTCCGGACAGGGGAACTATGGCTACACCTTC. Translation: CASSSGQGNYGYTF.